Following are 22 T cell receptor beta chains from one sample sequenced in a study of tumor and adjacent non-tumor tissue in lung cancer. No cell sorting was done before RNA was extracted from the tissue. Distant lung tissue was collected more than 3 cm away from the tumor edge. A modified ARM-PCR protocol with three rounds of nested PCR amplified TCRbeta. TCRdb recomputed calls from the multiplex PCR reads with MiXCR, one row per CDR3 protein. The data hold about 90,000 distinct CDR3 sequences, with 76% observed a single time. The sequenced material came from distant non-tumor lung tissue. The source of these receptors is a woman aged 45-65 years with non-small cell lung cancer.

The V and J genes are TRBV11-2 and TRBJ2-7; D is undetermined. The germline CDR1 and CDR2 sequences are SGHAT and FQNNGV. V lost 8 bases to trimming and J lost 6 bases, with 14 bases between them. The CDR3 extends over 12 amino acids. The CDR3 bases are TGTGCCAGCGGCCCCCATTGGGGCGAGCAGTACTTC. Protein: CASGPHWGEQYF.

As regards this clonotype: The conserved phenylalanine or tryptophan is not found at the CDR3 terminus, so this likely reflects a read error. V and J are TRBV4-1 and TRBJ2-1; D perhaps matches TRBD2 (6 bases). Trimming took off 4 bases at V and 6 bases at J, with 16 bases between the two ends. Germline V lookup: CDR1 MGHRA, CDR2 YSYEKL. The CDR3 loop spans 15 amino acids. CDR3 nucleotides: TGCGCCAGCAGCCCCGACCGGGGGTGCTCCAATGAGCAGTTCGTC. Translated, it gives CASSPDRGCSNEQFV.

This clonotype was observed a few times. No conserved phenylalanine or tryptophan ends this CDR3, so it is likely a read error. V usage is TRBV6-5 and J usage is TRBJ1-1, with no clear D. The CDR3 is 11 residues long. Germline V gene lookup returns CDR1 MNHEY and CDR2 SVGAGI. As DNA, the CDR3 is TGTGTCAGCAGCACCGTGGGGAAAGCTTTCCTT. Translating it yields CVSSTVGKAFL.

This clonotype was detected only a few times. One junction end disagrees with the germline gene, perhaps due to a read error. The gene calls are TRBV11-2 and TRBJ2-7, with 9 positions matching TRBD1. CDR3 length equals 15 residues. Germline CDR1 and CDR2: SGHAT and FQNNGV. The CDR3 DNA follows: TGTGCCAGCAGCACCGGGACAGGGCGCACCTATGAGCTGTTCTTC. Protein: CASSTGTGRTYELFF.

The genes are TRBV4-1 and TRBJ2-7, with a weak D call TRBD1 (6 bases). Germline assignment: CDR1 MGHRA and CDR2 YSYEKL. Trimming took 2 bases from V and 3 from J, leaving 14 bases between them. The CDR3 covers 15 residues. CDR3 bases: TGCGCCAGCAGCCAATATCAGGGACAACACTACGAGCAGTACTTC. Translation gives CASSQYQGQHYEQYF.

J is TRBJ2-1 and V is TRBV20-1, with 11 bases identical to TRBD2. The CDR3 extends over 16 amino acids. CDR1 is DFQATT and CDR2 is SNEGSKA in the germline V gene (reference sequence). The chain's CDR3 is CSWDGCGVAGGNEQFF. In DNA form, the CDR3 reads TGCAGCTGGGACGGCTGTGGAGTAGCGGGAGGGAATGAGCAGTTCTTC.

The chain uses TRBV20-1 and TRBJ2-7, with a tentative D call TRBD2 (7 bases). The V gene lost 7 bases and the J gene lost 5 bases, with 27 bases spanning the gap. Per the germline V gene, CDR1 is DFQATT and CDR2 is SNEGSKA (reference sequence). The CDR3 spans 16 residues. DNA of the CDR3: TGCAGTGTCTTCGGACTAGGGGGAGTTTATGGGGACGAGCAGTACTTC. Translation: CSVFGLGGVYGDEQYF.

For this clonotype: At one boundary the junction diverges from the germline segment, which might be a read error. The chain carries TRBV6-1 and TRBJ2-6; TRBD1 matches at 8 bases. Germline CDR1 MNHNS, CDR2 SASEGT. CDR3 length equals 15 residues. Here the CDR3 reads CAGDRGPIGANVLTF. The CDR3 region has the DNA TGTGCCGGCGACAGGGGACCTATTGGGGCCAACGTTCTGACTTTC.

With regard to this clonotype: One end of the junction varies from germline; a read error may be responsible. This rearrangement joins TRBV7-9 to TRBJ2-3; 9 nucleotides line up with TRBD2. CDR1 is SEHNR, CDR2 FQNEAQ, per germline (reference sequence). The CDR3 is 14 residues long. CDR3 in amino acids: CASSPAGGTDTQYF. The CDR3 coding sequence is TGTGCCAGCAGCCCAGCGGGGGGCACGGATACGCAGTATTTT.

Of note for this clonotype: One end of the junction is discordant with germline, which a read error may explain. V and J are TRBV11-2 and TRBJ2-7; D perhaps matches TRBD1 (6 bases). CDR3 length equals 15 residues. Germline V lookup: CDR1 SGHAT, CDR2 FQNNGV. Here the CDR3 reads CASSPLTGGGREKYF. CDR3 sequence (DNA): TGTGCCAGCAGCCCCCTGACAGGAGGAGGTCGCGAGAAGTACTTC.

This clonotype showed up just once. One end of the junction does not line up with germline, which may come from a read error. The chain combines TRBV28 with TRBJ2-3; D might be TRBD2 (6 bases). This CDR3 comprises 15 residues. CDR1 MDHEN and CDR2 SYDVKM come from the germline V gene. DNA for the CDR3: TGTGTCAGCAGGATCGGGGGAGTTCTAACAGATACGCAGTATTTC. Residues: CVSRIGGVLTDTQYF. Combining the CDR3 with reference TRBV28 and TRBJ2-3 gives the whole variable domain DVKVTQSSRYLVKRTGEKVFLECVQDMDHENMFWYRQDPGLGLRLIYFSYDVKMKEKGDIPEGYSVSREKKERFSLILESASTNQTSMYLCVSRIGGVLTDTQYFGPGTRLTVL.

J is TRBJ2-2 and V is TRBV7-3, with D tentatively TRBD2 (5 bases). V dropped 0 bases and J dropped 5 bases, with 7 bases sitting between them. Germline loops: CDR1 SGHTA, CDR2 FQGTGA. The CDR3 has 14 amino acids. The CDR3 DNA is TGTGCCAGCAGCTTAACGGGAGCAACCGGGGAGCTGTTTTTT. It specifies CASSLTGATGELFF.

This clonotype has a single count. The conserved phenylalanine or tryptophan is not found at the CDR3 terminus, so this likely reflects a read error. The J gene is TRBJ1-6, the V gene TRBV6-6, with TRBD1 matching 10 bases. There are 14 residues in the CDR3. The V gene end was trimmed by 6 bases and the J gene end by 10 bases; junction bases not matched to a gene: 6. From germline, CDR1 is MNHNY and CDR2 SVGAGI (reference sequence). The CDR3 is CASSYGTGVSPLHI. Written as DNA, the CDR3 is TGTGCCAGCAGCTACGGGACAGGGGTATCACCCCTCCACATT.

In its sample, this clonotype is large (0.1 to 1%). This rearrangement joins TRBV4-1 to TRBJ2-6; unclear D gene. Germline V gene data show CDR1 as MGHRA and CDR2 as YSYEKL. Trimming took off 3 bases at V and 0 bases at J, with 3 bases between the two ends. The CDR3 sequence is 14 residues long. The CDR3: CASSQDSGANVLTF. The CDR3 region has the DNA TGCGCCAGCAGCCAGGACTCTGGGGCCAACGTCCTGACTTTC.

Regarding this clonotype: The junction differs from germline at one of its ends, possibly a read error. This chain joins TRBV11-2 and TRBJ2-3, with D perhaps TRBD2 (6 bases). The CDR3 extends over 16 amino acids. CDR1 is SGHAT and CDR2 is FQNNGV in the germline V gene. This chain's CDR3 is CASSLGVLTSTDTQCF. CDR3 DNA sequence: TGTGCTAGCAGCTTAGGGGTCTTAACTAGCACAGATACGCAGTGTTTT.

In regard to this clonotype: Germline is not matched at one junction end, which may reflect a read error. V and J are TRBV6-6 and TRBJ2-1, with TRBD2 matching 8 bases. The V gene's germline CDR1 is MNHNY and CDR2 SVGAGI (reference sequence). CDR3 length equals 17 residues. CDR3 nucleotides: TGTGCCAGTAGTTACTCGAATCCTAGCGGGCAGTGCAATGAGCAGTTCTTT. Amino acids: CASSYSNPSGQCNEQFF.

In the case of this clonotype: The junction departs from the called germline gene at one end, perhaps through a read error. The V gene is TRBV29-1, the J gene TRBJ1-2, with D perhaps matching TRBD1 (5 bases). Germline-derived CDR1 and CDR2 are SQVTM and ANQGSEA. CDR3 length equals 16 residues. The CDR3 DNA sequence: TGCAGCGCCCGAGACAGAGTACCCACCTATAACTATGGTTACACCTTC. This encodes CSARDRVPTYNYGYTF.

A word on this clonotype: The CDR3 does not end in the conserved phenylalanine or tryptophan, so this is likely a read error. V is TRBV6-2 or TRBV6-3 and J is TRBJ2-7, with D perhaps assigned TRBD1 or TRBD2 (7 bases each). This CDR3 contains 15 residues. Germline CDR1 is MNHEY and CDR2 is SVGEGT. The CDR3 region is CASSYGRGPGYDQYL. The DNA for the CDR3 is TGTGCCAGCAGTTACGGGAGGGGGCCTGGATACGACCAGTACTTA.

The chain links TRBV6-1 to TRBJ2-1; D perhaps matches TRBD1 (5 bases). Trimming removed 0 bases from V and 6 bases from J, with 15 bases in between. Germline-derived CDR1 and CDR2 are MNHNS and SASEGT. CDR3 length equals 16 residues. CDR3 DNA: TGTGCCAGCAGTGAAGCAATCGGTCAGGGAATCAATGAGCAGTTCTTC. It is translated as CASSEAIGQGINEQFF.

A word on this clonotype: Its ends do not fully match the called genes, so a read error is possible. The chain employs TRBV29-1 and TRBJ2-7, with TRBD2 as a possible D gene (5 bases). The CDR3 extends over 13 amino acids. From germline, CDR1 is SQVTM and CDR2 ANQGSEA. CDR3 DNA sequence: TGCACCGTTGCCTCAGCGGAGACTTACGAGCAGTACTTC. Translation gives CTVASAETYEQYF.

This sequence joins TRBV5-6 and TRBJ2-7, with D unclear. V shed 4 bases and J shed 3 bases, with 20 bases lying between them. Germline V gene lookup returns CDR1 SGHDT and CDR2 YYEEEE. The CDR3 sequence is 16 residues long. CDR3 loop: CASSPSVRLGIYEQYF. DNA of the CDR3: TGTGCCAGCAGCCCCTCCGTGAGGCTAGGCATCTACGAGCAGTACTTC.

The CDR3 is CASSLDTTSSGCEQYF. As DNA, the CDR3 is TGTGCCAGCAGCTTAGACACTACTAGCAGTGGCTGCGAGCAGTACTTC. This chain uses TRBV11-2 with TRBJ2-7; TRBD2 is a possible D gene (6 bases). Per germline, CDR1 SGHAT and CDR2 FQNNGV. The CDR3 loop spans 16 amino acids. Trimming pared 0 bases from V and 6 bases from J, leaving 18 bases between.